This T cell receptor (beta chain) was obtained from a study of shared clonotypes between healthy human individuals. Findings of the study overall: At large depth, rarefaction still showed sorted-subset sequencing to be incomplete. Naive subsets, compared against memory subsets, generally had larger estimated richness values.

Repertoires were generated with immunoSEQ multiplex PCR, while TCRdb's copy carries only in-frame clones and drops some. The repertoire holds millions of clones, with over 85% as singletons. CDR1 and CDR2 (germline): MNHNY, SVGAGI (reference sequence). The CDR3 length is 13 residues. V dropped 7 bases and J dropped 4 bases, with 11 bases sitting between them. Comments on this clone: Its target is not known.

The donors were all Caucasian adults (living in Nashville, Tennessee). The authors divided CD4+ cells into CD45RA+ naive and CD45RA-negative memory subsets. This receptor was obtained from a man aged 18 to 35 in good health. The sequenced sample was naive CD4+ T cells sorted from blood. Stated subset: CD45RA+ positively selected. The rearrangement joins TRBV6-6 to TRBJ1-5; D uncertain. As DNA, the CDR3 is TGTGCCAGCACCCCGGGCGGGAATCAGCCCCAGCATTTT. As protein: CASTPGGNQPQHF.